This T cell receptor (beta chain) was retrieved from a study of T-cell memory formation after mild COVID-19 (dated by TCRdb to about 2021). Regarding the research as a whole: TCR sequence clusters from the two donors were found to be largely donor specific. The cohort comprised two young, previously healthy adult volunteers, one female and one male. Longitudinal TCRalpha and TCRbeta repertoire sequencing tracked T-cell clones expanding and contracting after mild COVID-19 in a couple of donors.

Ficoll-Paque density gradient centrifugation was used to isolate PBMCs. Data came from an Illumina NovaSeq 6000. TCRalpha and TCRbeta cDNA libraries were constructed by 5'RACE with constant-segment primers, with sample barcodes and unique molecular identifiers being introduced. RNA was extracted from every sample with Trizol reagent. The libraries were amplified in two PCR steps, and the second step added a second sample barcode and Illumina TruSeq adapters. Sequencing of libraries was performed on an Illumina NovaSeq with 2 x 150 bp paired-end reads. The published analysis was carried out like this. With migec v1.2.7, reads were demultiplexed and then collapsed into UMI-guided consensus sequences. With mixcr v2.1.11, UMI consensuses were aligned to TRA and TRB V and J templates and assembled into clonotypes. A clonotype was counted as expanded or contracted only when both edgeR and NoisET called the clonotype significant, with the noise models trained on biological replicates. For edgeR calls, the thresholds were a false discovery rate-adjusted p below 0.01 and a log2 fold-change of 1. As an exploratory analysis of dynamics, max-normalized trajectories of the 1000 most abundant clonotypes were examined by PCA with hierarchical clustering. Separately sequenced CD4+ and CD8+ repertoires were used to assign a CD4 or CD8 phenotype to each responding clone. TCRdb cleaned the public reads at Q25 with fastp, built clones with MiXCR and kept in-frame beta chains. Entries are consolidated by CDR3 protein sequence, retaining the most common genes and DNA. TCRdb, not the original authors, processed these V and J calls. For this sample there are 250,000 or so distinct CDR3 sequences; about a sixth appear just once. Jointly, the top ten make up approximately 22% of the sample.

For this clonotype: Its antigen target is currently unknown. Qualities for individual bases were not recorded, and no much larger clone is one base off.

There are 12 amino acids in the CDR3, from cysteine to phenylalanine inclusive. The only DNA kept is the CDR3, 36 bases in frame from the first base. V drops 0 bases and J drops 6 bases, leaving 3 bases in between. CDR1 and CDR2 are drawn from the germline V gene (reference sequence): LNHNV, YYDKDF. Overall study outcomes, separate from this receptor: The study covered only a couple of mild cases, and larger cohorts including severe cases with pre-infection samples were considered necessary. Whether the second-wave clones peaking on day 37 were SARS-CoV-2 specific was not confirmed. Contracting CD4+ clones turned up mainly in the CM and EM memory subsets, whereas EMRA was where CD8+ clones were enriched. Clones contracting from day 15 to 85 had balanced CD4/CD8 phenotypes, while a second wave expanding from day 15 to 37 was biased towards CD4+. Some responding clones were found in pre-infection memory, which suggests that pre-existing cross-reactive memory T cells took part in the SARS-CoV-2 response.

The TCR originated in a man between 18 and 29 years old who had mild COVID-19 (a few samples of this study predate the infection). The sample titles of this study are shuffled in the database, so cell type and time point are left out; the donor was told from shared clones. The rearranged chain carries TRBV15 and TRBJ1-5, with the D gene too uncertain to name. Sample: PBMCs or a T cell subset sorted from them (not recorded which). For the CDR3, the sequence is CATSRDVQPQHF. In nucleotides, the sequence is TGTGCCACCAGCAGAGATGTTCAGCCCCAGCATTTT.